A single sample gave rise to the 23 T cell receptor beta chains below, sequenced in a study of blood T cell repertoires in COVID-19. Assay used: immunoSEQ multiplex PCR; TCRdb lists only in-frame clones, some missing. Of tens of thousands of clones in the sample, 75% to 95% are singletons; the top ten hold about 2.5%. Specimen: peripheral blood. The receptors here all came from a human donor with active COVID-19. The donor label of this sample is uncertain.

This clone was detected a few times. The gene calls are TRBV6-5 and TRBJ1-2; 8 nucleotides line up with TRBD1. After removal of 6 bases from V and 4 bases from J, the junction contained 4 bases not matched to a gene. The CDR3 totals 13 residues. CDR1 is MNHEY and CDR2 is SVGAGI in the germline V gene. The CDR3 DNA reads as TGTGCCAGCAGGCCACAGGGGGGCTATGGCTACACCTTC. Translating gives CASRPQGGYGYTF.

V is TRBV19 and J is TRBJ2-3; TRBD2 matches at 7 bases. The trim removed 6 bases at V and 2 bases at J, leaving 5 bases unmatched. This CDR3 is built from 14 residues. Germline values: CDR1 LNHDA, CDR2 SQIVND (reference sequence). The CDR3 nucleotides read TGTGCCAGTAGCCTGGCGGGGGTCACAGATACGCAGTATTTT. It is translated as CASSLAGVTDTQYF.

V gene TRBV27 combines with J gene TRBJ2-3; TRBD1 is a possible D gene (6 bases). Per the germline V gene, CDR1 is MNHEY and CDR2 is SMNVEV (reference sequence). The length of the CDR3 is 15 residues. Trimming shortened V by 5 bases and J by 2 bases, and 14 bases separated the two germline ends. The CDR3 bases are TGTGCCAGCAGTCCACAGGGTCTTTCCACAGATACGCAGTATTTT. Translation gives CASSPQGLSTDTQYF.

The V gene is TRBV29-1, the J gene TRBJ2-3; perhaps TRBD2 as D (5 bases). The CDR3 length is 14 residues. Germline CDR1 and CDR2: SQVTM and ANQGSEA. V was shortened by 3 bases and J by 8 bases, with 18 bases between the two germline ends. The CDR3 DNA reads TGCAGCGTTGATGACGGGGAATTATCTCCTACGCAGTATTTT. It encodes CSVDDGELSPTQYF.

This chain joins TRBV2 and TRBJ1-1, with 7 bases fitting TRBD1. In germline, CDR1 is SNHLY, CDR2 FYNNEI. The length of the CDR3 is 16 residues. Trimming cost V 6 bases and J 0 bases; bases outside gene matches: 10. This chain's CDR3 is CASRPTGPPMNTEAFF. CDR3 nucleotide sequence: TGTGCCAGCAGGCCGACAGGGCCCCCAATGAACACTGAAGCTTTCTTT.

V usage is TRBV6-2 or TRBV6-3 and J usage is TRBJ2-7, with D maybe TRBD1 (6 bases). The germline gives CDR1 MNHEY, CDR2 SVGEGT. The CDR3 sequence is 16 residues long. Trimming cost V 2 bases and J 7 bases, with 21 bases left between them. The CDR3 loop reads CASSYNAAGVGLEQYF. The CDR3 bases are TGTGCCAGCAGTTACAACGCGGCAGGGGTAGGGCTGGAGCAGTACTTC.

The chain couples TRBV25-1 to TRBJ1-6; D unresolved. The CDR3 runs to 12 residues. Germline-derived CDR1 and CDR2 are MGHDK and SYGVNS. V gave up 2 bases and J gave up 9 bases, with 5 bases separating them. DNA of the CDR3: TGTGCCAGCAGTGAAACAATTTCACCCCTCCACTTT. Its translation is CASSETISPLHF.

The V gene is TRBV28, the J gene TRBJ1-4; a possible D gene is TRBD1 (5 bases). Germline lookup yields CDR1 MDHEN and CDR2 SYDVKM. This CDR3 is 14 amino acids long. Trimming stripped 7 bases from V and 7 bases from J, with 16 bases between. The CDR3 spells CASKRRVGGEKLFF. The CDR3, as DNA: TGTGCCAGCAAACGTAGGGTCGGGGGTGAAAAACTGTTTTTT.

The chain is built from TRBV6-5 and TRBJ1-2; a possible D gene is TRBD1 (6 bases). This CDR3 has 13 residues. The V gene lost 6 bases and the J gene lost 8 bases, with 16 bases spanning the gap. The germline CDR1 and CDR2 sequences are MNHEY and SVGAGI. The CDR3 protein is CASSLQGVGGYTF. The CDR3 DNA reads as TGTGCCAGCAGCCTACAGGGAGTGGGGGGCTACACCTTC.

CDR3 DNA sequence: TGTGCCAGCAGCTTAACAGGGGGCGAGGGCTACACCTTC. The encoded protein is CASSLTGGEGYTF. This chain uses TRBV5-6 with TRBJ1-2; 9 bases are shared with TRBD1. CDR1 and CDR2 (germline): SGHDT, YYEEEE. The CDR3 covers 13 residues. The V and J ends lost 2 bases and 8 bases, in that order; junction bases with no gene match: 4. Full variable domain (outside the CDR3, taken from reference TRBV5-6 and TRBJ1-2): DAGVTQSPTHLIKTRGQQVTLRCSPKSGHDTVSWYQQALGQGPQFIFQYYEEEERQRGNFPDRFSGHQFPNYSSELNVNALLLGDSALYLCASSLTGGEGYTFGSGTRLTVV.

J is TRBJ2-1 and V is TRBV6-4, with D maybe TRBD2 (6 bases). Germline loops: CDR1 MRHNA, CDR2 SNTAGT. V lost 3 bases, J lost 7 bases, and 16 bases lay in between. This CDR3 contains 15 residues. As DNA, the CDR3 is TGTGCCAGCAGTGATTCGATAGGAGGGGCGAATGAGCAGTTCTTC. Translation: CASSDSIGGANEQFF.

The CDR3 protein is CASHPRGFYNEQFF. Written as DNA, the CDR3 is TGTGCCAGTCATCCTCGGGGGTTCTACAATGAGCAGTTCTTC. V usage is TRBV19 and J usage is TRBJ2-1, with D perhaps matching TRBD2 (6 bases). The germline V and J ends were trimmed by 8 bases and 3 bases, with 14 bases remaining between them. CDR1 is LNHDA and CDR2 is SQIVND in the germline V gene (reference sequence). There are 14 residues in the CDR3.

This chain uses TRBV6-6 with TRBJ2-6; 10 bases match TRBD1. This CDR3 region has 18 residues. CDR1 is MNHNY, CDR2 SVGAGI, per germline (reference sequence). The J segment lost 0 bases and the V segment lost 5 bases, leaving 7 bases of the junction unmatched. CDR3 sequence reads: CASSPGTGDPSGANVLTF. For the CDR3, the DNA is TGTGCCAGCAGTCCCGGGACAGGGGACCCCTCTGGGGCCAACGTCCTGACTTTC.

The chain employs TRBV19 and TRBJ2-7; TRBD1 agrees at 11 bases. J was trimmed by 5 bases and V by 4 bases; bases with no gene match: 13. The CDR3 is 17 amino acids. The germline V gene encodes CDR1 LNHDA and CDR2 SQIVND (reference sequence). CDR3 in amino acids: CASSTHWGDRGSNEQYF. In DNA, the CDR3 is TGTGCCAGTAGTACGCACTGGGGGGACAGGGGGTCAAACGAGCAGTACTTC.

V usage is TRBV18 and J usage is TRBJ1-1; the D gene is possibly TRBD1 (5 bases). CDR1 and CDR2 (germline): KGHSH, LQKENI. Between the trimmed V and J ends, which lost 0 bases and 1 base, there was a span of 15 bases. The CDR3 length is 17 residues. The CDR3 loop reads CASSPPVFSQGNTEAFF. In DNA form, the CDR3 reads TGTGCCAGCTCACCACCCGTCTTTTCGCAGGGGAACACTGAAGCTTTCTTT.

This rearrangement joins TRBV5-7 to TRBJ1-1; possibly TRBD1 for D (6 bases). TRBV5-7 is known as an ORF, though its function is uncertain. This CDR3 spans 15 amino acids. The V end was cut by 4 bases, the J end by 2 bases, with 15 bases between. The CDR3 spells CASSRSLTGNTEAFF. CDR3 sequence (DNA): TGTGCCAGCAGCCGATCGTTGACAGGTAACACTGAAGCTTTCTTT.

The chain carries TRBV28 and TRBJ1-1; 9 bases match TRBD1. Trimming at V came to 4 bases and at J to 4 bases, leaving 22 bases not matched to a gene. Germline V gene sequence: CDR1 MDHEN, CDR2 SYDVKM. The CDR3 runs to 20 residues. The CDR3 reads CASSSLKYEPTGGVGTEAFF. The CDR3 coding sequence is TGTGCCAGCAGTTCTCTGAAGTATGAGCCCACAGGGGGCGTTGGCACTGAAGCTTTCTTT.

This sequence joins TRBV5-1 and TRBJ2-3, with D possibly TRBD2 on 6 matching bases. This CDR3 has 13 amino acids. V was clipped by 0 bases and J by 11 bases, with 13 bases between them. The germline V gene encodes CDR1 SGHRS and CDR2 YFSETQ. The CDR3, as DNA: TGCGCCAGCAGCTTGGGACTAGTGGATCAGCAGTATTTT. Translated, it gives CASSLGLVDQQYF.

This CDR3 is CASSPEGLAPETQYF. Here the CDR3 DNA reads TGTGCCAGCAGCCCGGAGGGACTGGCCCCAGAGACCCAGTACTTC. The chain employs TRBV6-5 and TRBJ2-5; a weak D match, TRBD2 (6 bases). Germline CDR1 MNHEY, CDR2 SVGAGI. The CDR3 spans 15 residues. V lost 6 bases and J lost 4, with 18 bases in between.

The chain employs TRBV19 and TRBJ2-7; D may be TRBD1 (5 bases). The CDR3 length is 14 residues. From germline, CDR1 is LNHDA and CDR2 SQIVND (reference sequence). The V end lost 3 bases, the J end lost 6 bases, and 15 bases lay between the germline ends. The CDR3 here is CASSITAGSGEQYF. The CDR3 DNA reads TGTGCCAGTAGTATTACGGCAGGGTCGGGCGAGCAGTACTTC.

This clone was found a few times. V usage is TRBV5-5 and J usage is TRBJ1-6, with 7 bases that match TRBD1. Germline-derived CDR1 and CDR2 are SGHKS and YYEKEE (reference sequence). CDR3 length equals 16 residues. V shed 4 bases, J shed 1 base, and the junction held 5 bases outside the gene matches. CDR3 DNA sequence: TGTGCCAGCAGCGCGTACAGGGGTTCCTATAATTCACCCCTCCACTTT. The encoded protein is CASSAYRGSYNSPLHF.

This chain uses TRBV6-4 with TRBJ1-5; 7 bases match TRBD1. Per germline, CDR1 MRHNA and CDR2 SNTAGT. The CDR3 is made up of 16 amino acids. Trimming at V came to 6 bases and at J to 2 bases, leaving 10 bases not matched to a gene. The CDR3 bases are TGTGCCAGCAGCCTGTTGAGAACAGGGGGCAATCAGCCCCAGCATTTT. It translates to CASSLLRTGGNQPQHF.

The chain joins TRBV23-1 to TRBJ1-5; possible D gene TRBD1, 6 bases. TRBV23-1 qualifies as an ORF whose function is uncertain. The CDR3 loop spans 18 amino acids. V was trimmed by 3 bases and J by 1 base, leaving 19 bases between them. The CDR3 coding sequence is TGCGCCAGCAGTCATCACGACGGAGGCAGGGGAAGCAATCAGCCCCAGCATTTT. Translating gives CASSHHDGGRGSNQPQHF.